Listed here are 5 T cell receptor beta chains from one sample, sequenced in a study of naive and memory T cell subsets. Two oligonucleotides, mixed equimolar, formed the beta constant-region primer covering TRBC1 and TRBC2. Four rounds of PCR amplified the ligated cDNA using nested alpha and beta constant-region primers plus SP2. From the UMI-ligation and nested PCR reads, TCRdb called clonotypes with MiXCR, one entry per CDR3 protein. Here the sample spans 120,000 or so distinct CDR3 sequences, over 30% being singletons. Sequencing was performed on central memory CD4+ T cells from blood. These receptors originate from a human donor in good health.

DNA for the CDR3: TGTGCCAGCAAGAGGCGTCAGGGGGAGACCCAGTACTTC. Translating gives CASKRRQGETQYF. The chain employs TRBV7-2 and TRBJ2-5; a weak D match, TRBD1 (6 bases). CDR3 length equals 13 residues. The V gene lost 7 bases and the J gene lost 5 bases, with 14 bases spanning the gap. Germline CDR1 and CDR2: SGHTA and FQGNSA.

J is TRBJ1-1 and V is TRBV14; D is ambiguous. The CDR3 totals 13 residues. With 0 bases removed from V and 8 bases from J, the gap between germline ends came to 10 bases. CDR1 SGHDN and CDR2 FVKESK come from the germline V gene. The CDR3 DNA is TGTGCCAGCAGCCAAGACCACCCGACCGAAGCTTTCTTT. It yields the protein CASSQDHPTEAFF.

The chain carries TRBV5-1 and TRBJ1-4, with D hard to call. The CDR3 spans 14 residues. CDR1 is SGHRS and CDR2 is YFSETQ in the germline V gene. V was shortened by 1 base and J by 2 bases, with 6 bases between the two germline ends. The CDR3 sequence is CASSLSGTNEKLFF. The DNA of the CDR3 is TGCGCCAGCAGCTTGTCAGGCACTAATGAAAAACTGTTTTTT.

V usage is TRBV7-9 and J usage is TRBJ1-1; 10 nucleotides agree with TRBD1. The germline V gene has CDR1 SEHNR and CDR2 FQNEAQ (reference sequence). This CDR3 comprises 13 residues. The J segment lost 11 bases and the V segment lost 7 bases, leaving 10 bases of the junction unmatched. CDR3 sequence (DNA): TGTGCCAGCATTCCCGGGACAGGGGTATCGGCTTTCTTT. It specifies CASIPGTGVSAFF.

This clonotype was recorded at least ten times. The gene calls are TRBV7-2 and TRBJ2-5; 8 bases agree with TRBD2. Germline V gene sequence: CDR1 SGHTA, CDR2 FQGNSA. V lost 5 bases to trimming and J lost 4 bases; unmatched junction nucleotides: 9. There are 15 residues in the CDR3. The chain's CDR3 is CASSPGGAGGETQYF. The CDR3 DNA follows: TGTGCCAGCAGCCCGGGAGGGGCGGGAGGAGAGACCCAGTACTTC.